Listed below are T cell receptor beta chains from one sample, sequenced in a study of OX40 agonist ivuxolimab in advanced cancers. TCRdb's table, derived via immunoSEQ multiplex PCR, lists solely in-frame clones and lacks some. Altogether approximately 50,000 clones are present, 80% being singletons, with the ten largest covering roughly 3.9%. Sequencing was performed on CD4+ or CD8+ T cells sorted from blood, taken in a trial of the OX40 agonist ivuxolimab. Every receptor here comes from an adult with an advanced solid tumor such as melanoma, head and neck, liver or kidney cancer. Each CDR3 is given with its conserved first and last residue. A D gene is named only where the DNA matches it firmly. Part of the rows lack a size; the others show once, few, many or a class for expanded clones.

clone size	V gene	D gene	J gene	CDR3 protein	CDR3 DNA
few	TRBV13	NA	TRBJ2-7	CASSLRDSGYEQYF	TGTGCCAGCAGTTTAAGGGACTCAGGATACGAGCAGTACTTC
NA	TRBV16	NA	TRBJ1-4	CASSHLGLSTNEKLFF	TGTGCCAGCAGCCACCTAGGACTTTCAACTAATGAAAAACTGTTTTTT
NA	TRBV30	NA	TRBJ1-2	CAGEGLSYGYTF	TGTGCCGGGGAGGGACTGAGCTATGGCTACACCTTC
NA	TRBV18	NA	TRBJ2-2	CASSPRDTGELFF	TGTGCCAGCTCACCCAGGGACACCGGGGAGCTGTTTTTT
NA	TRBV6-5	NA	TRBJ1-2	CASSAGPYGYTF	TGTGCCAGCAGTGCAGGGCCCTATGGCTACACCTTC
NA	TRBV7-3	NA	TRBJ2-7	CASSLRSGTTSYEQYF	TGTGCCAGCAGCTTAAGGTCTGGGACGACCTCCTACGAGCAGTACTTC
few	TRBV2	NA	TRBJ2-2	CASERTFNTGELFF	TGTGCCAGCGAAAGGACTTTCAACACCGGGGAGCTGTTTTTT
few	TRBV29-1	NA	TRBJ1-1	CSVRPTRGSTEAFF	TGCAGCGTGCGCCCGACCCGCGGTAGCACTGAAGCTTTCTTT
NA	TRBV6-1	NA	TRBJ1-3	CASRELGPSNTIYF	TGTGCCAGCAGGGAATTGGGTCCTTCAAACACCATATATTTT
NA	TRBV27	NA	TRBJ1-5	CASSLYGYSNQPQHF	TGTGCCAGCAGTTTATATGGTTATAGCAATCAGCCCCAGCATTTT
NA	TRBV6-1	TRBD2	TRBJ2-3	CASSEGLAGSTDTQYF	TGTGCCAGCAGTGAAGGTCTAGCGGGGAGCACAGATACGCAGTATTTT
NA	TRBV7-2	NA	TRBJ1-1	CASSSGQNTEAFF	TGTGCCAGCAGCTCGGGACAAAACACTGAAGCTTTCTTT
NA	TRBV7-8	TRBD1	TRBJ2-1	CASSLGRGRRYNEQFF	TGTGCCAGCAGCTTAGGAAGGGGGCGGAGATACAATGAGCAGTTCTTC
NA	TRBV4-3	NA	TRBJ1-1	CASSPAPNTEAFF	TGCGCCAGCAGCCCCGCACCGAACACTGAAGCTTTCTTT
NA	TRBV4-3	NA	TRBJ2-5	CASSKGGSLGETQYF	TGCGCCAGCAGCAAGGGAGGCAGCCTAGGAGAGACCCAGTACTTC
NA	TRBV9	TRBD2	TRBJ2-1	CASSPRNSGARPYNEQFF	TGTGCCAGTAGCCCCCGTAATAGCGGGGCTAGACCCTACAATGAGCAGTTCTTC
NA	TRBV7-8	TRBD1	TRBJ1-1	CASTKESATGNPDTEAFF	TGTGCCAGCACCAAGGAGTCTGCGACAGGGAATCCGGACACTGAAGCTTTCTTT
NA	TRBV5-8	NA	TRBJ2-7	CASSLGSVSVPYEQYF	TGTGCCAGCAGCTTGGGATCAGTGTCTGTCCCCTACGAGCAGTACTTC
NA	TRBV5-1	NA	TRBJ2-3	CASSLVGTGDTQYF	TGCGCCAGCAGCTTGGTCGGGACGGGAGATACGCAGTATTTT
once	TRBV29-1	TRBD1	TRBJ2-7	CSVAPTGAYEQYF	TGCAGCGTTGCCCCTACAGGGGCCTACGAGCAGTACTTC
NA	TRBV9	NA	TRBJ1-4	CASSAERGHPNEKLFF	TGTGCCAGCAGCGCCGAGAGGGGTCACCCTAATGAAAAACTGTTTTTT
NA	TRBV11-2	NA	TRBJ1-1	CASSLAISMNTEAFF	TGTGCCAGCAGCTTAGCCATCTCCATGAACACTGAAGCTTTCTTT
NA	TRBV7-9	NA	TRBJ1-1	CASSLTGLAEAFF	TGTGCCAGCAGCTTAACTGGACTGGCTGAAGCTTTCTTT
NA	TRBV6-4	TRBD2	TRBJ2-3	CASRRVAGADKDTQYF	TGTGCCAGCAGGAGGGTAGCGGGAGCCGACAAAGATACGCAGTATTTT
NA	TRBV6-6	TRBD1	TRBJ1-1	CASSYGDRPEAFF	TGTGCCAGCAGTTACGGGGACAGACCTGAAGCTTTCTTT
NA	TRBV29-1	TRBD1	TRBJ2-5	CSVRTGGAETQYF	TGCAGCGTTAGGACAGGGGGCGCGGAGACCCAGTACTTC
NA	TRBV14	NA	TRBJ2-5	CASSQSIGSRRTQYF	TGTGCCAGCAGCCAGTCCATTGGTTCCCGTAGGACCCAGTACTTC
NA	TRBV2	NA	TRBJ1-6	CASSGVLPYNSPLHF	TGTGCCAGCAGTGGGGTGCTCCCTTATAATTCACCCCTCCACTTT
NA	TRBV5-1	NA	TRBJ2-1	CASSPVTGLSYNEQFF	TGCGCCAGCAGCCCCGTTACGGGGCTTTCCTACAATGAGCAGTTCTTC
NA	TRBV6-1	NA	TRBJ1-2	CASRGQGYGYTF	TGTGCCAGCAGGGGCCAGGGGTATGGCTACACCTTC
NA	TRBV7-3	TRBD2	TRBJ2-3	CASSSGLALDTQYF	TGTGCCAGCAGTTCGGGACTAGCGCTAGATACGCAGTATTTT
NA	TRBV28	NA	TRBJ1-6	CASRLHRYNSPLHF	TGTGCCAGCAGGTTACACCGCTATAATTCACCCCTCCACTTT
NA	TRBV5-6	NA	TRBJ1-2	CASSFGYGGANYGYTF	TGTGCCAGCAGCTTTGGGTACGGCGGGGCTAACTATGGCTACACCTTC
NA	TRBV18	NA	TRBJ1-2	CASSPLRQVNYGYTF	TGTGCCAGCTCACCACTAAGACAGGTGAACTATGGCTACACCTTC
once	TRBV7-2	NA	TRBJ2-3	CASSLGPDTDTQYF	TGTGCCAGCAGCTTAGGCCCGGACACAGATACGCAGTATTTT